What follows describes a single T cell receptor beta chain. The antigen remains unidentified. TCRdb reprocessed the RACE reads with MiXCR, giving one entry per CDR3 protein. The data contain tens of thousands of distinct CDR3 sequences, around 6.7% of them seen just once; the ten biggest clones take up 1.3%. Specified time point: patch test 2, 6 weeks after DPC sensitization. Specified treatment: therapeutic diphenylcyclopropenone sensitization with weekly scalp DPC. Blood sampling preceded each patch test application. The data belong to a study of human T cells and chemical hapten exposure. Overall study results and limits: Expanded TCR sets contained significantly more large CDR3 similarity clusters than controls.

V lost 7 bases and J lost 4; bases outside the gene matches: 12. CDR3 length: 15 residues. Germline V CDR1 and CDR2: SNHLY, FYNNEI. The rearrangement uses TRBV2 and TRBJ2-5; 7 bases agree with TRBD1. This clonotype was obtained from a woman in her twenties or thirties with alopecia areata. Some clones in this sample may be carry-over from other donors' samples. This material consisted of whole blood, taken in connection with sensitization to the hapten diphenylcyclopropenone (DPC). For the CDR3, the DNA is TGTGCCAGCAAGGACAGGCATTCAAGGGGAGAGACCCAGTACTTC. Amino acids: CASKDRHSRGETQYF.